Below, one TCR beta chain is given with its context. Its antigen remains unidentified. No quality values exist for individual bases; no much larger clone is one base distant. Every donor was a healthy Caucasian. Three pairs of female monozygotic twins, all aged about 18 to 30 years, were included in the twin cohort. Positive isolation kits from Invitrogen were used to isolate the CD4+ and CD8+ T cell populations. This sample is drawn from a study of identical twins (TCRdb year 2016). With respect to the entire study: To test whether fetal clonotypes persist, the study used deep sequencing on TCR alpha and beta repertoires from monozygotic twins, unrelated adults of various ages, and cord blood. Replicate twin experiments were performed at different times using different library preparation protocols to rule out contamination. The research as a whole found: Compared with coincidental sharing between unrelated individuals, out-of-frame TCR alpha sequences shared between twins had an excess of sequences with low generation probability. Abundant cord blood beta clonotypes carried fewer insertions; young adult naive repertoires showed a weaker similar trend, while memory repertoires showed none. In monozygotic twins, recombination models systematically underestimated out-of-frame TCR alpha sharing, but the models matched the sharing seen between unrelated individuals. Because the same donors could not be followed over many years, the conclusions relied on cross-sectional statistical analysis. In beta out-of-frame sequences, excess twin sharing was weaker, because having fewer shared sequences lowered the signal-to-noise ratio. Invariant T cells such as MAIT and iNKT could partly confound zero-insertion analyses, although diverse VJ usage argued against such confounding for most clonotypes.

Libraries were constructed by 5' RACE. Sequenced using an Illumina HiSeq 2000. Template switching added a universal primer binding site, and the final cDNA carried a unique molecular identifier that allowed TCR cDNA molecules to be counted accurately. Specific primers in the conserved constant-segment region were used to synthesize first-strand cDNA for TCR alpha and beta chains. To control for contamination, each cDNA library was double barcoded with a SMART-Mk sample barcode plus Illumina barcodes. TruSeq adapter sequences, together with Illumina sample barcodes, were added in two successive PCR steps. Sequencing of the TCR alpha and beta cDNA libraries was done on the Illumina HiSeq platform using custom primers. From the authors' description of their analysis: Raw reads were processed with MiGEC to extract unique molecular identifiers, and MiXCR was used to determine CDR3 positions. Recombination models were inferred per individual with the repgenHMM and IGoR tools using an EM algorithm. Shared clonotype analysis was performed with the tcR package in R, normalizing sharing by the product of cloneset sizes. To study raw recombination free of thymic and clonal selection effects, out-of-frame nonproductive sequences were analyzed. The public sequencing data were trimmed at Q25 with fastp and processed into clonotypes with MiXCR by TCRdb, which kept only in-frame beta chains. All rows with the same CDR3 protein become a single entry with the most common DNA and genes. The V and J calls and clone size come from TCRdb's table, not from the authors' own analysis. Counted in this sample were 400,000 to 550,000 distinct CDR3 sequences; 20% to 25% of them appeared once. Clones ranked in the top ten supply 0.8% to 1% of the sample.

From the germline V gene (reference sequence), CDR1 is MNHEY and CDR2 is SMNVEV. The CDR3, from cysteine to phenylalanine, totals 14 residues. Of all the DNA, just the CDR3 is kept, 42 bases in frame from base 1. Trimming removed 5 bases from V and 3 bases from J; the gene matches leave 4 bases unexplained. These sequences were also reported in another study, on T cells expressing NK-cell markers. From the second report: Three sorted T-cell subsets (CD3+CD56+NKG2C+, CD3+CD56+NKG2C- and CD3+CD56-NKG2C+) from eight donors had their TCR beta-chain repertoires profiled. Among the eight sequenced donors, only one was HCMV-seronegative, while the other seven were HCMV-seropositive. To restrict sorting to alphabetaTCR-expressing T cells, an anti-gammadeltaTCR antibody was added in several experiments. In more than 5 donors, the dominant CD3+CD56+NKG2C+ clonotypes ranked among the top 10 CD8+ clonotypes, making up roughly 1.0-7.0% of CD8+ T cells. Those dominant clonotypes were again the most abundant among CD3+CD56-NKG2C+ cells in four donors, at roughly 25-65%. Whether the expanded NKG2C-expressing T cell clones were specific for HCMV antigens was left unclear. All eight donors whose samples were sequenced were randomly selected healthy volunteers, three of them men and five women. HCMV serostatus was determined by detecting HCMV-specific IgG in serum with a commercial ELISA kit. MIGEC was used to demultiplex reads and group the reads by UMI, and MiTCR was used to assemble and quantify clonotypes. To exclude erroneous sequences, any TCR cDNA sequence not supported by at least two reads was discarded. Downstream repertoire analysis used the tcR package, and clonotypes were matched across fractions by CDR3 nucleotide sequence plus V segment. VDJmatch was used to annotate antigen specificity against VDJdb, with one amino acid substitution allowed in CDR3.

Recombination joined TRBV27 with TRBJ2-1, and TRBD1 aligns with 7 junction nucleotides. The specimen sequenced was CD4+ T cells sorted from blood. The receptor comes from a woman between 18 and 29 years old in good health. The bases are TGTGCCAGCAGTCTTGGACAGGACTACAATGAGCAGTTCTTC. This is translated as CASSLGQDYNEQFF.